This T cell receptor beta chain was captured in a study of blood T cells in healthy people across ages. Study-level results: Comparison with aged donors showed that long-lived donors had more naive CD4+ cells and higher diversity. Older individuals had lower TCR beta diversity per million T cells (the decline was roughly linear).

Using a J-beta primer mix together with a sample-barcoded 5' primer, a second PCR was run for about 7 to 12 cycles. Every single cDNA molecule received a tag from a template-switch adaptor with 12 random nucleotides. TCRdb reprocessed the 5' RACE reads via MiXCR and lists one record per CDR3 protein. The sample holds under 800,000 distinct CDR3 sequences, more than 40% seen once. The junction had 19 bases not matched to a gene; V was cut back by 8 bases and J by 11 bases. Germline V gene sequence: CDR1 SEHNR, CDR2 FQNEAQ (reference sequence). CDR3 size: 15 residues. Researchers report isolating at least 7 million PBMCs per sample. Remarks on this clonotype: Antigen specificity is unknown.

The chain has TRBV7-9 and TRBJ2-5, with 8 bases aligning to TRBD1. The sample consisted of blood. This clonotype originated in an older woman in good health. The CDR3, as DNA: TGTGCCAGCCCTCACCCCGGGACAGGCGCAAATGAGCAGTACTTC. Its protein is CASPHPGTGANEQYF.